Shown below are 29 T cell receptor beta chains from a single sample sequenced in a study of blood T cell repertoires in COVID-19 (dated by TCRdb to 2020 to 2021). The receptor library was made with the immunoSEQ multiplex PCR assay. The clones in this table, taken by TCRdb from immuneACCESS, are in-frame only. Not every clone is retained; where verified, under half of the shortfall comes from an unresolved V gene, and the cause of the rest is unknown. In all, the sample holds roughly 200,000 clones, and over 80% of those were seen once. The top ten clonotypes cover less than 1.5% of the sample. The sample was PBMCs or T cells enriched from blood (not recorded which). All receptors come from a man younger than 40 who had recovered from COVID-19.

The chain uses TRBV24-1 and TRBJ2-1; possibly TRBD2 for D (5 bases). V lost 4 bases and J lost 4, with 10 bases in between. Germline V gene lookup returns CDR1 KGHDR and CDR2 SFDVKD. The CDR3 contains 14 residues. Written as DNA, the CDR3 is TGTGCCACCAGTGACCTCGAGGGTTACAATGAGCAGTTCTTC. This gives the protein CATSDLEGYNEQFF.

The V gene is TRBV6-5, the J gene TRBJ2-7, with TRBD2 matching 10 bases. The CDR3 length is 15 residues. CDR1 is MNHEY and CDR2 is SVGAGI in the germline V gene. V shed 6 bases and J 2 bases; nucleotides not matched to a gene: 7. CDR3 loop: CASRMTSGSTYEQYF. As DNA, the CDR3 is TGTGCCAGCAGGATGACTAGCGGGTCTACCTACGAGCAGTACTTC.

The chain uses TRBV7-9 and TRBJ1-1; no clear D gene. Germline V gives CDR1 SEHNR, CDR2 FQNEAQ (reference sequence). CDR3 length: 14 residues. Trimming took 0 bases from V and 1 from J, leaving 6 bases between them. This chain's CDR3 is CASSLARRNTEAFF. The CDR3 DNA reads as TGTGCCAGCAGCTTAGCCAGGCGGAACACTGAAGCTTTCTTT.

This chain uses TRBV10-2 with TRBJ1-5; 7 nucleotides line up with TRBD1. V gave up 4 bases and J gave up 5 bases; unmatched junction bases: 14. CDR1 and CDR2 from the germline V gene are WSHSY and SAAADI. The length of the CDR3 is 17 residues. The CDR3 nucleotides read TGCGCCAGCAGTGTTTCCCTACTACAGGGGCGGTATCAGCCCCAGCATTTT. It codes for CASSVSLLQGRYQPQHF.

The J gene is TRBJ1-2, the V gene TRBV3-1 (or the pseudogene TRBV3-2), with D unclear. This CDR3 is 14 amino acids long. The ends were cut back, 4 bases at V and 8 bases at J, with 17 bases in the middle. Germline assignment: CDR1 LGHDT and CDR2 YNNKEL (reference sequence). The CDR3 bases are TGTGCCAGCAGCCCGTCGACTCATAACTCGGGCTACACCTTC. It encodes CASSPSTHNSGYTF.

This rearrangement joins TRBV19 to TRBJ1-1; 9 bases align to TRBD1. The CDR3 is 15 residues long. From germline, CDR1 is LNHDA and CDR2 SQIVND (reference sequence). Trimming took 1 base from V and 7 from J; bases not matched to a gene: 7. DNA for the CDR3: TGTGCCAGTAGTATAGGTAGGGGACAGGGCGGTGAAGCTTTCTTT. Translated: CASSIGRGQGGEAFF.

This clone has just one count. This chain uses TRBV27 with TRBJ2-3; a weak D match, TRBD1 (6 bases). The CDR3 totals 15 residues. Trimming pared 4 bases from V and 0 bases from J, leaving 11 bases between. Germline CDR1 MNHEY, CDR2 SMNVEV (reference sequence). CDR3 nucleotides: TGTGCCAGCAGTTCTAGACAGGCGAGCACAGATACGCAGTATTTT. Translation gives CASSSRQASTDTQYF.

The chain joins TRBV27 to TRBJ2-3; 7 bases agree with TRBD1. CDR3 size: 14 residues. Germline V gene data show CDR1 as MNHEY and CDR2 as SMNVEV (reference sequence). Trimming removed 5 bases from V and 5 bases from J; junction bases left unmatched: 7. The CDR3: CASSPTSGGDTQYF. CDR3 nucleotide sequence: TGTGCCAGCAGTCCGACCTCAGGGGGAGATACGCAGTATTTT.

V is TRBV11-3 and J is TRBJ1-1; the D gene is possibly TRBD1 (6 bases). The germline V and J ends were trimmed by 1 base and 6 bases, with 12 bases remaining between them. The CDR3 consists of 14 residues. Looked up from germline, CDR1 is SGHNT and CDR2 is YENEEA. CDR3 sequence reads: CASSLGTAQPEAFF. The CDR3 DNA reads TGTGCCAGCAGCTTAGGGACAGCCCAACCTGAAGCTTTCTTT.

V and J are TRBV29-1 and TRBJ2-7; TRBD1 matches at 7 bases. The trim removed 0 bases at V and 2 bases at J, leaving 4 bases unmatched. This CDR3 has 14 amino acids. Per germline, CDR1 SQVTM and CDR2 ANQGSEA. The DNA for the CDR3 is TGCAGCGTTGAAGAACAGGGGTCACCCTACGAGCAGTACTTC. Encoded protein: CSVEEQGSPYEQYF.

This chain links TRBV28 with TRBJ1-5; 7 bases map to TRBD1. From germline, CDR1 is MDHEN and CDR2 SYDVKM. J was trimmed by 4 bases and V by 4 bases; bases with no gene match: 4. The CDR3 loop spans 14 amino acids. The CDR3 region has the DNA TGTGCCAGCAGTTCGCAGGGGGTGAATCAGCCCCAGCATTTT. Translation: CASSSQGVNQPQHF.

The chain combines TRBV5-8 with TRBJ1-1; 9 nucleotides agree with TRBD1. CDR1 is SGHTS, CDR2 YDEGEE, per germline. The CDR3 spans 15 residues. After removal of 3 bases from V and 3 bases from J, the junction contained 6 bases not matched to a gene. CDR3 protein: CASSWGDRVDTEAFF. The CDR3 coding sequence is TGTGCCAGCAGCTGGGGGGACAGGGTGGACACTGAAGCTTTCTTT. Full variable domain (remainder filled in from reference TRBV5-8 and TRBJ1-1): EAGVTQSPTHLIKTRGQQATLRCSPISGHTSVYWYQQALGLGLQFLLWYDEGEERNRGNFPPRFSGRQFPNYSSELNVNALELEDSALYLCASSWGDRVDTEAFFGQGTRLTVV.

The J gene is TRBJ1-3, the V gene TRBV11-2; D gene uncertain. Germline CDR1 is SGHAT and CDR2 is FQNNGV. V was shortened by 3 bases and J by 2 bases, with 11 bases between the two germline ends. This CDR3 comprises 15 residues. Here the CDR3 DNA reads TGTGCCAGCAGCTTGCGGCGGGGAGCTGGAAACACCATATATTTT. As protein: CASSLRRGAGNTIYF.

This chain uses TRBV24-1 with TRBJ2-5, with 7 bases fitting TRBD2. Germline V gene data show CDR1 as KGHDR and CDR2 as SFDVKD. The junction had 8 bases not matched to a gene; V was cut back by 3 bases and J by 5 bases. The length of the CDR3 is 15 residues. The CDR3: CATSDGEGRRETQYF. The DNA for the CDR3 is TGTGCCACCAGTGATGGGGAGGGGAGGCGGGAGACCCAGTACTTC.

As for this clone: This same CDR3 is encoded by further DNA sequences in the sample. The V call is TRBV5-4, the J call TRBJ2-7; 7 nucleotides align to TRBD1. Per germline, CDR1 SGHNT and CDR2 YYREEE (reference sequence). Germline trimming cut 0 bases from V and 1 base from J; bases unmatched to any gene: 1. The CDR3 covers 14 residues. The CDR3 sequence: CASSLVQGSYEQYF. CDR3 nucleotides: TGTGCCAGCAGCTTGGTACAGGGGTCCTACGAGCAGTACTTC.

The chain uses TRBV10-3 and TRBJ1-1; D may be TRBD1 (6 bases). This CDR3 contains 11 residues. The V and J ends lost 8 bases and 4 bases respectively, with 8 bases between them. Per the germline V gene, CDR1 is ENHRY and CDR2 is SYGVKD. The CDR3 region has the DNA TGTGCCATCGGGACACTCACTGAAGCTTTCTTT. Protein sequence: CAIGTLTEAFF.

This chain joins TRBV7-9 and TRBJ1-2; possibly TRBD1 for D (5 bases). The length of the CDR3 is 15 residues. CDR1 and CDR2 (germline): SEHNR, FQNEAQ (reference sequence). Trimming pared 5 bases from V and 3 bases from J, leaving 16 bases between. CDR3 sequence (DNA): TGTGCCAGCAGCAATACGATCAGGGTCCACTATGGCTACACCTTC. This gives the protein CASSNTIRVHYGYTF. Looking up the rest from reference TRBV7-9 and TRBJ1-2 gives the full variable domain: DTGVSQNPRHKITKRGQNVTFRCDPISEHNRLYWYRQTLGQGPEFLTYFQNEAQLEKSRLLSDRFSAERPKGSFSTLEIQRTEQGDSAMYLCASSNTIRVHYGYTFGSGTRLTVV.

Here the CDR3 DNA reads TGTGCCAGCAGTTTATCTCGGGGTAGCTCCTACAATGAGCAGTTCTTC. Protein product: CASSLSRGSSYNEQFF. The J gene is TRBJ2-1, the V gene TRBV27, with a tentative D call TRBD2 (5 bases). Germline V gene sequence: CDR1 MNHEY, CDR2 SMNVEV (reference sequence). This CDR3 has 16 residues. The ends were cut back, 0 bases at V and 0 bases at J, with 9 bases in the middle.

CDR3 sequence (DNA): TGCAGTGCTCAGACCGGGGGGCTCTACACCTTC. Translation gives CSAQTGGLYTF. The V call is TRBV20-1, the J call TRBJ1-2; D is possibly TRBD1 (6 bases). Germline V gene lookup returns CDR1 DFQATT and CDR2 SNEGSKA (reference sequence). This CDR3 has 11 residues. The V gene lost 5 bases and the J gene lost 10 bases, with 14 bases spanning the gap.

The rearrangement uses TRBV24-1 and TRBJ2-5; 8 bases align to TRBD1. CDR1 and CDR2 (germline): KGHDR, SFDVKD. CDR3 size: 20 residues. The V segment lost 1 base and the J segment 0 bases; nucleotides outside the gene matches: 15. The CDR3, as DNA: TGTGCCACCAGTGATTTTGTTTTTCAGGGGGCGACCATTCACCAAGAGACCCAGTACTTC. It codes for CATSDFVFQGATIHQETQYF.

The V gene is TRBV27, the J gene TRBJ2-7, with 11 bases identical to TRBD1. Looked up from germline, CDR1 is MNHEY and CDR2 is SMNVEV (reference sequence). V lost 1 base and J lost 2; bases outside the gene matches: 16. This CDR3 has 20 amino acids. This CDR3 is CASSLFIADRGLTGAYEQYF. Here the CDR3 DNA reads TGTGCCAGCAGTTTATTCATCGCGGACAGGGGGCTTACAGGGGCCTACGAGCAGTACTTC.

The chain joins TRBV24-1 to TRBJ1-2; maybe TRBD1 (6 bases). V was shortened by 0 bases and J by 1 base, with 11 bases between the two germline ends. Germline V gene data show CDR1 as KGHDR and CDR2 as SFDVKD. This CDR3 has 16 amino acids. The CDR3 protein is CATSDLRWTDNYGYTF. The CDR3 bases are TGTGCCACCAGTGATTTGCGCTGGACAGATAACTATGGCTACACCTTC.

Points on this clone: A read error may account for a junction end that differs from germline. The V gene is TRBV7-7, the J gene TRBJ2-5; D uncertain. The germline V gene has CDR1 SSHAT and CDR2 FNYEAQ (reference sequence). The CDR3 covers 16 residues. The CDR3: CASSHAADRYQETQYF. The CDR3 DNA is TGTGCTAGCAGCCATGCGGCAGACCGGTACCAAGAGACCCAGTACTTC.

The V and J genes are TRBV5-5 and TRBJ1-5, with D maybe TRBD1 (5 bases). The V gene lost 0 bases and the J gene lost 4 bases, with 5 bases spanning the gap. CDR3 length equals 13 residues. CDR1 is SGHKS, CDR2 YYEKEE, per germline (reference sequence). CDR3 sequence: CASSLGQNQPQHF. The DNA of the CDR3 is TGTGCCAGCAGCTTGGGACAGAATCAGCCCCAGCATTTT.

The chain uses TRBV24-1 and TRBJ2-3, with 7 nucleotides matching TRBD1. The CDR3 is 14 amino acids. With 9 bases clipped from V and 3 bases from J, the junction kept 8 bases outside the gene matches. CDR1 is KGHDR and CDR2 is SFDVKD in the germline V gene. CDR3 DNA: TGTGCCACCGGTCCGGGACAGAAAACAGATACGCAGTATTTT. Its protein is CATGPGQKTDTQYF.

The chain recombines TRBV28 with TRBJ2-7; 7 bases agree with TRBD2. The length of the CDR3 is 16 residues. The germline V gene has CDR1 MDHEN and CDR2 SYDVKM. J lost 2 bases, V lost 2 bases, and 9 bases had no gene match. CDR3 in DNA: TGTGCCAGCAGTTTACACCTAGCGGAGCTCACCTACGAGCAGTACTTC. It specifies CASSLHLAELTYEQYF.

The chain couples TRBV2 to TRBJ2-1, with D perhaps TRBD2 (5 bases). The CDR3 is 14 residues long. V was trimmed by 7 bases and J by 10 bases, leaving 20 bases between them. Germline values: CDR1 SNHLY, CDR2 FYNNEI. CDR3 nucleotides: TGTGCCAGCAAGGGAGAGATGTCATCAAGGGAGCAGTTCTTC. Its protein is CASKGEMSSREQFF.

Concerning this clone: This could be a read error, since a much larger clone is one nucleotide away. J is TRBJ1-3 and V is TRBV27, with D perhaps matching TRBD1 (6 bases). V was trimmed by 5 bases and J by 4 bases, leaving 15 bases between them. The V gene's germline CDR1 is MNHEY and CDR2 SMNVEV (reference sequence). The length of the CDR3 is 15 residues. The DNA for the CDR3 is TGTGCCAGCAGTACCACAGGGCCTCCAGGAAACACCATATATTTT. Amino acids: CASSTTGPPGNTIYF.

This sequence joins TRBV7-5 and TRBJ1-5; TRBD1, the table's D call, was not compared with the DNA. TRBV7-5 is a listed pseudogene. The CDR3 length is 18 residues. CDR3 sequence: CARSPLLESGGSNQPQHF. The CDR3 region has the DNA TGTGCCAGAAGCCCCCTATTGGAATCAGGTGGGAGCAATCAGCCCCAGCATTTT.